This T cell receptor beta chain was recovered during a study of cytomegalovirus exposure and HLA in healthy donors. The repertoire was sequenced with immunoSEQ multiplex PCR; TCRdb's copy has only in-frame clones and lacks some. The data hold 300,000 to 450,000 clones, with about nine tenths observed a single time. V lost 3 bases to trimming and J lost 4 bases, with 13 bases between them. Germline CDR1 is GTSNPN and CDR2 is SVGIG (reference sequence). The CDR3 spans 15 residues. The table lists this clone with a count of one. Its target is not known. Study results and caveats: Cytomegalovirus-associated status was assigned to some 180 TCR beta chains. A later analysis found first-cohort TCR clusters tended to co-occur in the roughly 120 validation repertoires. Specificity for CMV antigens was confirmed in vitro for a few of the CMV-associated chains.

The gene calls are TRBV30 and TRBJ2-6; a weak D match, TRBD1 (5 bases). The TCR sequence derives from a young woman in good health and CMV-seronegative. The sequencing input was PBMCs. The DNA of the CDR3 is TGTGCCTGGAGCGCCGGCAGGGCGGGGGCCAACGTCCTGACTTTC. Its translation is CAWSAGRAGANVLTF.